The 24 T cell receptor beta chains below all came from one sample that was sequenced in a study of spatial heterogeneity in lung cancer. Study-wide results and limits: Tumor mutation count correlated with how many alpha and beta TCRs expanded intratumorally.

The time point denotes: sample taken at primary tumor resection. TCRdb itself ran the 5' RACE reads through MiXCR, one entry per CDR3 protein. Here the sample spans 15,000 to 20,000 distinct CDR3 sequences, 5% to 7.5% being singletons. Antigens for these TCRs are unknown. This specimen was lung tumor tissue, taken at surgery. The source is a male donor with early-stage non-small cell lung cancer.

There are many counts of this clonotype. Since the library was made to target alpha chains, this beta chain is a stray read and its abundance is not meaningful. The chain joins TRBV12-3 or TRBV12-4 to TRBJ1-5; unclear D gene. The CDR3 totals 12 residues. With 6 bases removed from V and 4 bases from J, the gap between germline ends came to 7 bases. The CDR3 DNA reads TGTGCCAGCAGAAAACAGAATCAGCCCCAGCATTTT. Protein: CASRKQNQPQHF.

The table lists this clonotype with many counts. This beta chain is a stray sequence in a library constructed for alpha chains; its clone size is not meaningful. The chain couples TRBV7-8 to TRBJ1-1; perhaps TRBD1 as D (5 bases). CDR3 size: 15 residues. The germline CDR1 and CDR2 sequences are SGHVS and FQNEAQ. Trimming took 0 bases from V and 5 from J, leaving 13 bases between them. The CDR3 nucleotides read TGTGCCAGCAGCTTAGCGCGTGGGGGGAGGACTGAAGCTTTCTTT. It codes for CASSLARGGRTEAFF.

In its sample, this clonotype was seen a few times. This beta chain was picked up by a library intended for alpha chains and is off target, so its count carries little meaning. This sequence joins TRBV20-1 and TRBJ1-5; 9 bases are a match to TRBD1. The CDR3 is 13 amino acids. V was clipped by 4 bases and J by 7 bases; unmatched bases: 5. From germline, CDR1 is DFQATT and CDR2 SNEGSKA (reference sequence). The CDR3 DNA reads as TGCAGTGCTAAGGGACAGGGAGGACAGCCCCAGCATTTT. This translates into CSAKGQGGQPQHF.

This clonotype was seen ten or more times. Because this beta chain is a stray read in a library intended to capture alpha chains, its abundance should not be given much weight. The chain combines TRBV15 with TRBJ1-1; D call uncertain. From germline, CDR1 is LNHNV and CDR2 YYDKDF (reference sequence). This CDR3 is 14 amino acids long. V lost 5 bases, J lost 1 base, and 11 bases lay in between. CDR3 loop: CATSFRAENTEAFF. CDR3 DNA: TGTGCCACCAGCTTCCGGGCGGAGAACACTGAAGCTTTCTTT.

This clonotype was counted ten times or more. The library was prepared for alpha chains; this beta chain is a stray read, so its frequency means little. The CDR3 region has the DNA TGCGCCAGCAGCTCACAGGGACCGAACACTGAAGCTTTCTTT. Protein sequence: CASSSQGPNTEAFF. The rearrangement joins TRBV5-1 to TRBJ1-1, with D possibly TRBD1 on 6 matching bases. CDR1 SGHRS and CDR2 YFSETQ come from the germline V gene. V lost 3 bases to trimming and J lost 1 base, with 10 bases between them. This CDR3 has 14 amino acids.

Many counts were recorded for this clonotype. As an off-target read in a library built for alpha chains, this beta chain has a frequency of little significance. V gene TRBV20-1 combines with J gene TRBJ1-5, with D perhaps TRBD1 (5 bases). The germline CDR1 and CDR2 sequences are DFQATT and SNEGSKA (reference sequence). The CDR3 totals 13 residues. With 2 bases removed from V and 3 bases from J, the gap between germline ends came to 8 bases. CDR3 protein: CSARQTVNQPQHF. CDR3 coding DNA: TGCAGTGCTAGACAGACAGTCAATCAGCCCCAGCATTTT.

Regarding this clonotype: This could be a read error, since a much larger clone is one nucleotide away. Since the library was made to target alpha chains, this beta chain is a stray read and its abundance is not meaningful. The V call is TRBV11-2, the J call TRBJ2-5; 8 nucleotides line up with TRBD2. Trimming removed 5 bases from V and 4 bases from J; junction bases left unmatched: 9. The CDR3 has 15 residues. Germline-derived CDR1 and CDR2 are SGHAT and FQNNGV. The CDR3 protein is CASSPPGLGLETQYF. The CDR3 DNA sequence: TGTGCCAGCAGCCCCCCGGGACTAGGGCTAGAGACCCAGTACTTC.

This clonotype occurred many times. Within a library made for alpha chains, this beta chain is off target, and its count is uninformative. The V and J genes are TRBV12-3 or TRBV12-4 and TRBJ1-4, with no clear D. The CDR3 is 15 residues long. The V and J ends lost 3 bases and 5 bases respectively, with 13 bases between them. The CDR3 DNA reads as TGTGCCAGCAGTTTGAAAAGAGCCCCAAATGAAAAACTGTTTTTT. As protein: CASSLKRAPNEKLFF.

Concerning this clonotype itself: This beta chain represents an off-target read in a library built for alpha chains; its size is of limited meaning. The rearrangement uses TRBV4-1 and TRBJ2-3, with D perhaps given as TRBD1 or TRBD2 (5 bases each). Between the trimmed V and J ends, which lost 1 base and 0 bases, there was a span of 8 bases. This CDR3 contains 15 residues. The germline CDR1 and CDR2 sequences are MGHRA and YSYEKL. In DNA form, the CDR3 reads TGCGCCAGCAGCCAAGCGGGGCCTAGCACAGATACGCAGTATTTT. Translated: CASSQAGPSTDTQYF.

This clonotype was observed many times. This beta chain is a stray read from a library made for alpha chains; its abundance is not meaningful. The chain has TRBV6-1 and TRBJ2-6; D is possibly TRBD1 (6 bases). Germline V lookup: CDR1 MNHNS, CDR2 SASEGT. The CDR3 is 15 amino acids. Trimming cost V 3 bases and J 0 bases, with 6 bases left between them. For the CDR3, the DNA is TGTGCCAGCAGTGAGGACAGCTCTGGGGCCAACGTCCTGACTTTC. Its translation is CASSEDSSGANVLTF.

This clonotype was recorded at least ten times. The library was prepared for alpha chains; this beta chain is a stray read, so its frequency means little. The J gene is TRBJ2-6, the V gene TRBV12-3 or TRBV12-4; TRBD1 might be the D (5 bases). The CDR3 has 19 residues. Trimming shortened V by 1 base and J by 0 bases, and 16 bases separated the two germline ends. The CDR3 DNA sequence: TGTGCCAGCAGTTTAGATCGCAGGGCGCCCCTCTCTGGGGCCAACGTCCTGACTTTC. Amino acid sequence: CASSLDRRAPLSGANVLTF.

Judged by abundance, this clonotype is medium-sized. Because the library targeted alpha chains, this beta chain is an off-target read whose size means little. The rearrangement uses TRBV5-1 and TRBJ2-7; no firm D call. Germline V lookup: CDR1 SGHRS, CDR2 YFSETQ. Trimming took off 3 bases at V and 4 bases at J, with 5 bases between the two ends. The CDR3 covers 11 residues. CDR3 nucleotide sequence: TGCGCCAGCAGCTCACCTTACGAGCAGTACTTC. Its translation: CASSSPYEQYF.

This clonotype came up a few times. This beta chain is an unintended read in a library built for alpha chains; its size means little. The CDR3 sequence is CASSFYFGTGYGYTF. In nucleotides, the CDR3 is TGTGCCAGCAGTTTCTATTTCGGGACAGGCTATGGCTACACCTTC. This chain uses TRBV6-2 or TRBV6-3 with TRBJ1-2; 8 bases align to TRBD1. The CDR3 extends over 15 amino acids. Germline CDR1 reads MNHEY; CDR2 reads SVGEGT. The ends lost 4 bases at V and 4 bases at J; junction bases unmatched: 8.

This clonotype has a handful of counts. This beta chain was picked up by a library intended for alpha chains and is off target, so its count carries little meaning. The V call is TRBV10-3, the J call TRBJ2-2; D possibly corresponds to TRBD2 (5 bases). The germline gives CDR1 ENHRY, CDR2 SYGVKD. The CDR3 sequence is 13 residues long. V gave up 2 bases and J gave up 5 bases, with 6 bases separating them. In DNA, the CDR3 is TGTGCCATCAGTGAGAGGGAGACCGGGGAGCTGTTTTTT. Translated, it gives CAISERETGELFF.

This clonotype has a count of ten or more. This beta chain lies outside the target of a library built for alpha chains; its clone size means little. The chain combines TRBV7-3 with TRBJ2-7; D assignment may be TRBD1 or TRBD2 (5 bases each). The CDR3 runs to 13 residues. Germline assignment: CDR1 SGHTA and CDR2 FQGTGA. V lost 5 bases and J 6 bases, leaving 14 bases between the germline ends. The CDR3 spells CASSPHRDAEQYF. Here the CDR3 DNA reads TGTGCCAGCAGCCCCCACCGGGACGCCGAGCAGTACTTC.

This clonotype was recorded many times. For a library built for alpha chains, this beta chain is a stray read; little rests on its size. The rearrangement joins TRBV10-3 to TRBJ2-1, with TRBD1 matching over 7 bases. V lost 0 bases, J lost 10 bases, and 9 bases stayed unmatched. The CDR3 totals 15 residues. Germline V gene data show CDR1 as ENHRY and CDR2 as SYGVKD. Here the CDR3 DNA reads TGTGCCATCAGTGAGTCGGGGGCCCACAGGGGAGAGCAGTTCTTC. It encodes CAISESGAHRGEQFF.

At least ten counts were recorded for this clonotype. In a library made to pick up alpha chains, this beta chain is a stray read with a size that means little. This chain links TRBV4-1 with TRBJ2-1; 9 bases match TRBD1. Germline V gene lookup returns CDR1 MGHRA and CDR2 YSYEKL. V dropped 3 bases and J dropped 6; count of bases not matched to a gene: 12. CDR3 size: 17 residues. CDR3 coding DNA: TGCGCCAGCAGCCAGCAAACGGGACAGGGATTCGGCAATGAGCAGTTCTTC. Its translation: CASSQQTGQGFGNEQFF.

This clonotype occurred many times. This beta chain was picked up by a library intended for alpha chains and is off target, so its count carries little meaning. The gene calls are TRBV29-1 and TRBJ2-3, with D perhaps matching TRBD1 (6 bases). Trimming left V 2 bases short and J 6 bases short, with 12 bases between. CDR1 is SQVTM, CDR2 ANQGSEA, per germline. The CDR3 spans 13 residues. For the CDR3, the DNA is TGCAGCGTTGAAAGGCAGGGGTTGGATACGCAGTATTTT. Protein: CSVERQGLDTQYF.

This clonotype occurred a few times. A library prepared for alpha chains yielded this beta chain as an off-target read; its size is of little meaning. The chain carries TRBV18 and TRBJ1-3, with D perhaps matching TRBD1 (6 bases). Trimming cost V 6 bases and J 0 bases, with 15 bases left between them. This CDR3 is built from 16 residues. Germline CDR1 KGHSH, CDR2 LQKENI. CDR3: CASSPNQDSSGNTIYF. The CDR3 DNA is TGTGCCAGCTCTCCGAACCAGGACAGCTCTGGAAACACCATATATTTT.

In this sample, this clonotype turned up many times. A library prepared for alpha chains yielded this beta chain as an off-target read; its size is of little meaning. V gene TRBV7-2 combines with J gene TRBJ1-4; D unclear. The germline gives CDR1 SGHTA, CDR2 FQGNSA. The ends were cut back, 0 bases at V and 7 bases at J, with 9 bases in the middle. The CDR3 extends over 14 amino acids. The CDR3 DNA sequence: TGTGCCAGCAGCTTAGCCATAGTGGGTGAAAAACTGTTTTTT. It translates to CASSLAIVGEKLFF.

In its sample, this clonotype was seen many times. This beta chain was picked up by a library intended for alpha chains and is off target, so its count carries little meaning. The rearrangement joins TRBV5-5 to TRBJ1-5; 8 bases match TRBD1. Germline V gives CDR1 SGHKS, CDR2 YYEKEE (reference sequence). V lost 5 bases and J lost 1; bases outside the gene matches: 11. This CDR3 is 17 amino acids long. The CDR3 DNA reads TGTGCCAGCAGTTTGACAGGGGTGTCGTCAAGCAATCAGCCCCAGCATTTT. Protein: CASSLTGVSSSNQPQHF.

This clonotype is classed as medium-sized. With the library built for alpha chains, this beta chain is off target and its frequency is not meaningful. This chain joins TRBV7-9 and TRBJ2-1; 8 nucleotides agree with TRBD2. This CDR3 comprises 19 residues. The ends lost 1 base at V and 0 bases at J; junction bases unmatched: 11. Germline values: CDR1 SEHNR, CDR2 FQNEAQ (reference sequence). The CDR3 here is CASSLGPLAEWTSYNEQFF. CDR3 in DNA: TGTGCCAGCAGCTTAGGCCCACTAGCGGAATGGACCTCCTACAATGAGCAGTTCTTC.

This clonotype was observed many times. This beta chain is a stray sequence in a library constructed for alpha chains; its clone size is not meaningful. The chain joins TRBV12-5 to TRBJ1-3; D is ambiguous. The CDR3 extends over 14 amino acids. Trimming pared 0 bases from V and 3 bases from J, leaving 6 bases between. In germline, CDR1 is LGHNT, CDR2 FRNRAP. The CDR3 loop is CASGLVSGGNTIYF. CDR3 bases: TGTGCTAGTGGTTTGGTGTCCGGTGGAAACACCATATATTTT.

In this sample, this clonotype turned up many times. This beta chain lies outside the target of a library built for alpha chains; its clone size means little. V usage is TRBV20-1 and J usage is TRBJ1-1, with TRBD1 as a possible D gene (5 bases). The CDR3 is 15 amino acids. CDR1 and CDR2 (germline): DFQATT, SNEGSKA (reference sequence). V shed 0 bases and J shed 2 bases, with 13 bases lying between them. The CDR3 DNA reads as TGCAGTGCTAGAGATGGTGTCCAGGGAAACACTGAAGCTTTCTTT. Its translation: CSARDGVQGNTEAFF.